These T cell receptor beta chains were read from a single sample in a study of T cells in Graves' hyperthyroidism and ophthalmopathy. MiXCR was run by TCRdb on the multiplex PCR reads, yielding one entry per CDR3 protein. Here the sample spans around 610,000 distinct CDR3 sequences, about 15% being singletons. The sample comprised blood. These TCRs come from a woman between 40 and 55 years old with Graves' ophthalmopathy. Each CDR3 is given with its conserved first and last residue. A D gene is named only where the DNA matches it firmly. Some rows have no size entry. The others give once, few or many, or a class for an expanded clone.

d_call	clone_size	v_call	j_call	cdr3_nt	cdr3_aa
.	many	TRBV19	TRBJ2-1	TGTGCCAGTGATAGCGGATCCTACAATGAGCAGTTCTTC	CASDSGSYNEQFF
.	many	TRBV11-2	TRBJ2-2	TGTGCCAGCAGCTCGCCCATAACGGAAGGCGGGGAGCTGTTTTTT	CASSSPITEGGELFF
.	many	TRBV20-1	TRBJ2-7	TGCAGTGGAAAACCAGGGGATTACGAGCAGTACTTC	CSGKPGDYEQYF
TRBD1	few	TRBV18	TRBJ2-5	TGTGCCAGCTCGGGGACAGGGAACTCGGAGACCCAGTACTTC	CASSGTGNSETQYF
.	many	TRBV11-3	TRBJ1-3	TGTGCCAGCAGCTATCGGGGGAACACCATATATTTT	CASSYRGNTIYF
.	few	TRBV14	TRBJ2-7	TGTGCCAGCAGCCGTGGGGGCGCGGGGTCCTACGAGCAGTACTTC	CASSRGGAGSYEQYF
TRBD1	few	TRBV27	TRBJ2-2	TGTGCCAGCAGTCCTTGGACAGGGGGAAACACCGGGGAGCTGTTTTTT	CASSPWTGGNTGELFF
.	many	TRBV7-2	TRBJ2-7	TGTGCCAGCAGCTTAGACGAGGCACTCTTCGAGCAGTACTTC	CASSLDEALFEQYF
.	many	TRBV7-2	TRBJ1-1	TGTGCCAGCAGCTTAGAGGACAGCCCGAACACTGAAGCTTTCTTT	CASSLEDSPNTEAFF
.	many	TRBV4-2	TRBJ2-7	TGTGCCAGCAGCCAAGCCCCCGGTGGGGCGGACGAGCAGTACTTC	CASSQAPGGADEQYF
.	many	TRBV7-9	TRBJ1-1	TGTGCCAGCAGCGTCGGCAACGCAGGGGACACTGAAGCTTTCTTT	CASSVGNAGDTEAFF
TRBD2	many	TRBV19	TRBJ2-5	TGTGCCAGTAGTATAGGGCTAGCGGACCAAGAGACCCAGTACTTC	CASSIGLADQETQYF
TRBD2	few	TRBV7-9	TRBJ2-3	TGTGCCAGCAGCTTAGTAGCGGGAGCAGATACGCAGTATTTT	CASSLVAGADTQYF
.	.	TRBV12-3/TRBV12-4	TRBJ1-3	TGTGCCAGCAGTTTTGGGAGGCGGGGTATTGCTGGAAACACCATATATTTT	CASSFGRRGIAGNTIYF
.	many	TRBV12-3/TRBV12-4	TRBJ1-2	TGTGCCAGCAGTTCAGGACATTGGGGCTACACCTTC	CASSSGHWGYTF
.	few	TRBV28	TRBJ1-5	TGTGCCAGCAGCCAAGGACTGACTCCCTTCAATCAGCCCCAGCATTTT	CASSQGLTPFNQPQHF
TRBD1	many	TRBV20-1	TRBJ2-5	TGCAGTGCTTCCCGGGGATCAGGGGGGACCCAGTACTTC	CSASRGSGGTQYF
TRBD2	many	TRBV10-3	TRBJ2-2	TGTGCCATCAAAGGACTAGCCCAGAACACCGGGGAGCTGTTTTTT	CAIKGLAQNTGELFF
.	many	TRBV12-3/TRBV12-4	TRBJ2-5	TGTGCCAGCACCCGCGGGACCGCACCCTCGGAGACCCAGTACTTC	CASTRGTAPSETQYF
TRBD1	many	TRBV20-1	TRBJ2-5	TGCAGTGCTAGAGTCGGCAGGGGGCGCCTGGAGACCCAGTACTTC	CSARVGRGRLETQYF
.	many	TRBV12-3/TRBV12-4	TRBJ1-3	TGTGCCAGCAGTTGGTCAGCCAGTGGTGCCATATATTTT	CASSWSASGAIYF
.	.	TRBV7-9	TRBJ2-4	TGTGCCAGCAGCTTAGCGGATCCCCGGAACATTCAGTACTTC	CASSLADPRNIQYF
.	many	TRBV7-8	TRBJ2-2	TGTGCCAGCAGCCCCCTCCGGGTCGCGAACACCGGGGAGCTGTTTTTT	CASSPLRVANTGELFF
TRBD2	.	TRBV11-2	TRBJ2-1	TGTGCCAGCACCCCCGGGACTAGCGGCCTCAATGAGCAGTTCTTC	CASTPGTSGLNEQFF
TRBD2	.	TRBV9	TRBJ2-2	TGTGCCAGCGCCCCGGGACTACCCACCGGGGAGCTGTTTTTT	CASAPGLPTGELFF
.	.	TRBV6-5	TRBJ2-5	TGTGCCAGCAGTTACGTACACCAAGAGACCCAGTACTTC	CASSYVHQETQYF
.	many	TRBV19	TRBJ1-3	TGTGCCAGTAGTATCACGGTGATCTCCTCTGGAAACACCATATATTTT	CASSITVISSGNTIYF
.	.	TRBV3-1	TRBJ2-5	TGTGCCAGCAGCCAACCGAGCGGCCAAGAGACCCAGTACTTC	CASSQPSGQETQYF